The clone carrying this T cell receptor beta chain was observed many times. MiXCR reprocessed the PCR reads for TCRdb. The sample comprises tens of thousands of clones, 25% to 35% of which are singletons, and approximately 28% rests with the top ten. V dropped 4 bases and J dropped 7 bases, with 13 bases sitting between them. The CDR3 totals 12 residues. CDR1 is SQVTM, CDR2 ANQGSEA, per germline. This sample was included in a study of metastatic and nonmetastatic thyroid tumors. None of the patients had undergone any treatment ahead of thyroid surgery. The sequenced sample was blood. The TCR comes from a female donor with papillary thyroid cancer or a benign thyroid nodule (not recorded which). Some clones in this sample may be carry-over from other donors' samples. The chain has TRBV29-1 and TRBJ1-2; maybe TRBD1 (6 bases). Written as DNA, the CDR3 is TGCAGCGTTGGGGGAGGGGGAAGTGGCTACACCTTC. It specifies CSVGGGGSGYTF.